The T cell receptor beta chain under discussion was sequenced for a study of cytomegalovirus exposure and HLA in healthy donors. Trimming removed 5 bases from V and 2 bases from J, with 20 bases in between. The CDR3 has 17 amino acids. The germline V gene encodes CDR1 SGHAT and CDR2 FQNNGV. Use of 60 Vbeta and 13 Jbeta primers characterized the PCR. Repertoires were generated with immunoSEQ multiplex PCR, while TCRdb's copy carries only in-frame clones and drops some. The sample has under 300,000 clones, approximately 82% seen once. The receptor was derived from a woman in her sixties or seventies in good health and CMV-seropositive. The V gene is TRBV11-2, the J gene TRBJ2-3, with a weak D call TRBD2 (6 bases). The sequencing input was PBMCs. The CDR3 loop reads CASSTLAGTLATDTQYF. CDR3 nucleotides: TGTGCCAGCAGCACCCTGGCCGGGACTTTGGCCACAGATACGCAGTATTTT.